These T cell receptor beta chains were read from a single sample in a study of blood T cell repertoires in COVID-19. Data came from immunoSEQ multiplex PCR; TCRdb stores just in-frame clones and leaves some out. This sample yields around 140,000 clones, of which approximately 90% are seen a single time; around 19% belongs to the top ten. Material for sequencing was peripheral blood. The receptors stem from a man between 45 and 60 years old with active or convalescent COVID-19. The CDR3 runs from the conserved cysteine through the conserved F or W. The D gene is left open where the match is weak. Rows may omit the clone size; those that give it use once, few, many or a size class.

D gene | J gene | clone size | CDR3 length | V gene | CDR3 DNA | CDR3 protein
TRBD1 | TRBJ1-2 | once | 16 | TRBV7-9 | TGTGCCAGCAGCCAAGGAAACCGGGACAGCAACTATGGCTACACCTTC | CASSQGNRDSNYGYTF
TRBD1 | TRBJ1-1 | NA | 14 | TRBV6-4 | TGTGCCAGCAGTGCTGACAGGGCGAACACTGAAGCTTTCTTT | CASSADRANTEAFF
NA | TRBJ2-7 | NA | 14 | TRBV5-4 | TGTGCCAGTAAACAGGACGACCTCTCCTACGAGCAGTACTTC | CASKQDDLSYEQYF
NA | TRBJ1-5 | few | 14 | TRBV3-1/TRBV3-2 | TGTGCCAGCAGCCAAGCAGGGATAGGTCAGCCCCAGCATTTT | CASSQAGIGQPQHF
TRBD1 | TRBJ2-7 | NA | 14 | TRBV10-3 | TGTGCCATCCTCCGGGACAGGGGCAACAACGAGCAGTACTTC | CAILRDRGNNEQYF
NA | TRBJ2-5 | NA | 13 | TRBV6-2/TRBV6-3 | TGTGCCAGCAGTTACGACAGTTTAGAGACCCAGTACTTC | CASSYDSLETQYF
TRBD2 | TRBJ2-7 | NA | 16 | TRBV4-1 | TGCGCCAGCAGCCAAGATGGGCGGGAGGACGGGGGCGAGCAGTACTTC | CASSQDGREDGGEQYF
NA | TRBJ2-2 | NA | 14 | TRBV2 | TGTGCCAGCAGGCCGGGACAGAACACCGGGGAGCTGTTTTTT | CASRPGQNTGELFF
TRBD1 | TRBJ1-1 | NA | 13 | TRBV5-8 | TGTGCCGGACAGGTTACAATGGGCCCTGAAGCTTTCTTT | CAGQVTMGPEAFF
NA | TRBJ2-4 | NA | 14 | TRBV19 | TGTGCCAGTAGCAGGGCTGAAGCCAAAAACATTCAGTACTTC | CASSRAEAKNIQYF
TRBD1 | TRBJ2-1 | NA | 14 | TRBV7-2 | TGTGCCAGCAGAGTGGGACAGGGGGACGATGAGCAGTTCTTC | CASRVGQGDDEQFF
TRBD1 | TRBJ1-2 | NA | 13 | TRBV2 | TGTGCCAGCAAGCGAGAGACAGGGAATGGCTACACCTTC | CASKRETGNGYTF
TRBD1 | TRBJ1-6 | NA | 14 | TRBV19 | TGTGCCAGTAGCCCAAGACAGGGAACTTCACCCCTCCACTTT | CASSPRQGTSPLHF
NA | TRBJ1-2 | NA | 13 | TRBV29-1 | TGCAGCGTGGGAGGGCCAGGGGTCTATGGCTACACCTTC | CSVGGPGVYGYTF
TRBD2 | TRBJ2-1 | NA | 17 | TRBV7-2 | TGTGCCAGCAGTCTAGAGGGCTTAGCGGGGGGGCTTAATGAGCAGTTCTTC | CASSLEGLAGGLNEQFF
NA | TRBJ1-6 | NA | 14 | TRBV4-3 | TGCGCCAGCAGCCCTCAGGGAGGTAATTCACCCCTCCACTTT | CASSPQGGNSPLHF
TRBD1 | TRBJ2-5 | NA | 15 | TRBV9 | TGTGCCAGCAGCACCGGACAGGGGAGGGGAGAGACCCAGTACTTC | CASSTGQGRGETQYF
NA | TRBJ2-5 | NA | 15 | TRBV4-1 | TGCGCCAGCAGCCAAGATTCGACAAACCAAGAGACCCAGTACTTC | CASSQDSTNQETQYF
NA | TRBJ2-3 | NA | 13 | TRBV7-9 | TGTGCCAGCAGCCTCGGGGTTGGGGATACGCAGTATTTT | CASSLGVGDTQYF
NA | TRBJ1-5 | NA | 13 | TRBV6-1 | TGTGCCAGCAGTGAACGTTTCGATCAGCCCCAGCATTTT | CASSERFDQPQHF
TRBD1 | TRBJ1-5 | few | 14 | TRBV6-5 | TGTGCCAGCGCTAGAACAGGGGGGAAGCAGCCCCAGCATTTT | CASARTGGKQPQHF
TRBD2 | TRBJ2-3 | NA | 16 | TRBV27 | TGTGCCAGCAGTAGAACTAGCGGGAGTTATGTAGATACGCAGTATTTT | CASSRTSGSYVDTQYF
TRBD2 | TRBJ2-7 | NA | 16 | TRBV4-1 | TGCGCCAGCAGCCAAGAGACTAGCGGCTCGGGGTACGAGCAGTACTTC | CASSQETSGSGYEQYF
NA | TRBJ2-3 | NA | 15 | TRBV18 | TGTGCCAGCCACGGATGGGAGGAGGGGACAGATACGCAGTATTTT | CASHGWEEGTDTQYF
NA | TRBJ1-6 | NA | 14 | TRBV6-2/TRBV6-3 | TGTGCCAGCAGTTACTCGGAGGGTGATTCACCCCTCCACTTT | CASSYSEGDSPLHF
TRBD2 | TRBJ2-5 | NA | 13 | TRBV28 | TGTGCCAGCAGTTTGGGGGGGCAAGAGACCCAGTACTTC | CASSLGGQETQYF
NA | TRBJ1-1 | NA | 14 | TRBV2 | TGTGCCAGCAGTTTAGGAGAGATGAACACTGAAGCTTTCTTT | CASSLGEMNTEAFF
NA | TRBJ1-6 | NA | 14 | TRBV6-5 | TGTGCCAGCAGTTACCGCGGGTCTAATTCACCCCTCCACTTT | CASSYRGSNSPLHF
NA | TRBJ2-7 | NA | 15 | TRBV11-3 | TGTGCCAGCAGCTTATCCGGGGGAAGCTCCTACGAGCAGTACTTC | CASSLSGGSSYEQYF
TRBD2 | TRBJ2-7 | NA | 18 | TRBV3-1/TRBV3-2 | TGTGCCAGCAGCCAAGAGTGGCCCGAGGGACTAGCGAACCACGAGCAGTACTTC | CASSQEWPEGLANHEQYF
TRBD2 | TRBJ2-3 | NA | 18 | TRBV5-1 | TGCGCCAGCAGCGGATCCTGGTCGACTAGCGGGATCACAGATACGCAGTATTTT | CASSGSWSTSGITDTQYF
TRBD2 | TRBJ2-3 | NA | 16 | TRBV3-1/TRBV3-2 | TGTGCCAGCAGCCAAGGACTAGCGGATAGCACAGATACGCAGTATTTT | CASSQGLADSTDTQYF
NA | TRBJ2-3 | NA | 16 | TRBV5-1 | TGCGCCAGCAGATTAACAGGTTCTCATATCACAGATACGCAGTATTTT | CASRLTGSHITDTQYF
TRBD1 | TRBJ1-2 | NA | 15 | TRBV5-4 | TGTGCCAGCAGCCCAGACCCAACAGGGGGCGGCGGCTACACCTTC | CASSPDPTGGGGYTF
NA | TRBJ1-6 | once | 14 | TRBV6-5 | TGTGCCAGCACCCGTAGCTCCTATAATTCACCCCTCCACTTT | CASTRSSYNSPLHF
TRBD2 | TRBJ2-2 | NA | 18 | TRBV27 | TGTGCCAGCAGTTCCCCGGGACTAGCGGGAGGATTTACCGGGGAGCTGTTTTTT | CASSSPGLAGGFTGELFF
NA | TRBJ2-1 | NA | 17 | TRBV12-5 | TGTGCTAGTGGTTTGTCCCCGAGCGGGCGAACCTACAATGAGCAGTTCTTC | CASGLSPSGRTYNEQFF
TRBD1 | TRBJ2-7 | NA | 15 | TRBV5-4 | TGTGCCAGCAGTCGGGACAGGGGAAACTCCTACGAGCAGTACTTC | CASSRDRGNSYEQYF
TRBD1 | TRBJ1-1 | NA | 13 | TRBV7-8 | TGTGCCAGCAGCTTATTAGGGGGCTCTGAAGCTTTCTTT | CASSLLGGSEAFF
NA | TRBJ2-2 | NA | 14 | TRBV6-5 | TGTGCCAGCAGTACCTTCCATGAGGTCGGGGAGCTGTTTTTT | CASSTFHEVGELFF
TRBD2 | TRBJ2-1 | NA | 14 | TRBV25-1 | TGTGCCAGCAGTCCTAGCGGGGGGTACAATGAGCAGTTCTTC | CASSPSGGYNEQFF